A selection of T cell receptor beta chains follows, all from one sample in a study of naive and memory T cell subsets. TCRdb called the UMI-ligation and nested PCR reads again in MiXCR, with one record for every CDR3 protein. Among tens of thousands of distinct CDR3 sequences listed, around 9% were seen once. Sequencing was carried out using naive CD8+ T cells from blood. The receptors shown here come from a human donor in good health. Each CDR3 is given with its conserved first and last residue. The D gene is left open where the match is weak. Rows give clone size only sometimes, using once, few, many, or a class for an expanded clone.

j_call d_call clone_size v_call cdr3_aa cdr3_nt
TRBJ2-3 TRBD2 few TRBV20-1 CSAQGREGPPSTDTQYF TGCAGTGCTCAGGGGCGGGAGGGCCCTCCTAGCACAGATACGCAGTATTTT
TRBJ2-7 NA few TRBV27 CASTRPGTYEQYF TGTGCCAGCACCCGGCCAGGTACCTACGAGCAGTACTTC
TRBJ2-3 NA NA TRBV21-1 CASLGREVTDTQYF TGTGCCAGCTTGGGGCGGGAGGTTACAGATACGCAGTATTTT
TRBJ1-1 NA many TRBV12-3/TRBV12-4 CASSSWAGDEAFF TGTGCCAGCAGTTCTTGGGCGGGAGATGAAGCTTTCTTT
TRBJ2-3 NA NA TRBV9 CASRASRTNTDTQYF TGTGCCAGCAGAGCTAGCCGAACAAACACAGATACGCAGTATTTT
TRBJ2-5 NA many TRBV10-3 CAISDQQETQYF TGTGCCATCAGTGACCAGCAAGAGACCCAGTACTTC
TRBJ2-1 NA many TRBV14 CASSQGGGASSYNEQFF TGTGCCAGCAGCCAAGGGGGCGGGGCTAGCTCCTACAATGAGCAGTTCTTC
TRBJ2-2 TRBD1 NA TRBV20-1 CSARDGTGDTGELFF TGCAGTGCTAGAGACGGGACAGGGGACACCGGGGAGCTGTTTTTT
TRBJ1-1 NA many TRBV9 CASSVGSGMNTEAFF TGTGCCAGCAGCGTAGGTTCGGGGATGAACACTGAAGCTTTCTTT
TRBJ2-7 NA many TRBV29-1 CSVVTGSSYEQYF TGCAGCGTTGTTACAGGGAGCTCCTACGAGCAGTACTTC
TRBJ2-3 NA few TRBV29-1 CSVAKAGAGTDTQYF TGCAGCGTTGCGAAGGCGGGGGCCGGCACAGATACGCAGTATTTT
TRBJ1-1 NA few TRBV19 CASSTTQGSTEAFF TGTGCCAGTAGTACCACCCAGGGGTCCACTGAAGCTTTCTTT
TRBJ2-1 NA many TRBV4-2 CASSQGWDGGEFF TGTGCCAGCAGCCAGGGGTGGGATGGTGGAGAGTTCTTC
TRBJ2-7 TRBD1 NA TRBV19 CASSNRGAYEQYF TGTGCCAGTAGTAACAGGGGGGCCTACGAGCAGTACTTC
TRBJ2-2 TRBD2 NA TRBV28 CASSLYPSGTGELFF TGTGCCAGCAGTTTATATCCTAGCGGGACCGGGGAGCTGTTTTTT
TRBJ1-2 NA few TRBV27 CASSLERGLFYGYTF TGTGCCAGCAGTTTAGAGCGGGGGCTTTTCTATGGCTACACCTTC
TRBJ2-2 TRBD1 NA TRBV4-3 CASSQRTGNTGELFF TGCGCCAGCAGCCAGAGGACAGGGAACACCGGGGAGCTGTTTTTT
TRBJ2-7 NA many TRBV6-1 CASSEVQGGSYEQYF TGTGCCAGCAGTGAAGTCCAGGGAGGCTCCTACGAGCAGTACTTC
TRBJ2-1 NA few TRBV12-3/TRBV12-4 CASSLEGGEQFF TGTGCCAGCAGCCTGGAGGGGGGGGAGCAGTTCTTC
TRBJ2-3 NA few TRBV20-1 CSAREIEDGTDTQYF TGCAGTGCTAGAGAAATAGAAGACGGCACAGATACGCAGTATTTT
TRBJ2-1 NA many TRBV11-2 CASSLVGDAQFF TGTGCCAGCAGCTTAGTCGGGGATGCTCAGTTCTTC
TRBJ2-7 NA few TRBV28 CASSFVPTGYYEQYF TGTGCCAGCAGTTTTGTTCCGACAGGATACTACGAGCAGTACTTC
TRBJ1-1 NA many TRBV14 CASSQFRGMNTEAFF TGTGCCAGCAGCCAATTCAGAGGGATGAACACTGAAGCTTTCTTT
TRBJ1-2 NA few TRBV20-1 CSAREGGLGYGYTF TGCAGTGCTAGAGAAGGAGGGCTGGGCTATGGCTACACCTTC
TRBJ1-6 TRBD1 NA TRBV2 CASSEGTGFSPLHF TGTGCCAGCAGTGAGGGGACAGGGTTTTCACCCCTCCACTTT
TRBJ2-7 TRBD1 few TRBV11-2 CASSVRQGYYEQYF TGTGCCAGCAGCGTTCGACAGGGGTACTACGAGCAGTACTTC
TRBJ1-1 NA medium-sized TRBV7-2 CASSLMEQGKAFF TGTGCCAGCAGCTTAATGGAACAGGGTAAAGCTTTCTTT
TRBJ2-3 NA NA TRBV30 CAWEASTDTQYF TGTGCCTGGGAAGCTAGCACAGATACGCAGTATTTT
TRBJ2-1 TRBD2 few TRBV4-1 CASSRGLANEQFF TGCGCCAGCAGCCGAGGACTAGCGAATGAGCAGTTCTTC
TRBJ1-3 NA once TRBV9 CASSVGQNSGNTIYF TGTGCCAGCAGCGTAGGACAGAACTCTGGAAACACCATATATTTT
TRBJ2-1 TRBD2 few TRBV5-1 CASSLAGGNEQFF TGCGCCAGCAGCTTGGCGGGGGGGAATGAGCAGTTCTTC
TRBJ2-7 NA NA TRBV27 CASSLSSPLGTDYTYEQYF TGTGCCAGCAGTTTATCAAGTCCGTTGGGAACAGACTATACCTACGAGCAGTACTTC
TRBJ2-1 NA many TRBV27 CASSFSSYNEQFF TGTGCCAGCAGTTTCTCTAGCTACAATGAGCAGTTCTTC
TRBJ2-7 NA few TRBV11-2 CASSLDPLEQYF TGTGCCAGCAGCTTAGACCCCCTAGAGCAGTACTTC
TRBJ2-1 TRBD2 many TRBV15 CATSRSGLAGDYNEQFF TGTGCCACCAGCAGATCGGGACTAGCGGGAGATTACAATGAGCAGTTCTTC
TRBJ2-4 NA few TRBV2 CASSPGPIGGVENIQYF TGTGCCAGCAGTCCGGGACCCATCGGCGGGGTGGAAAACATTCAGTACTTC
TRBJ2-2 TRBD2 few TRBV7-8 CASSPRLAGETGELFF TGTGCCAGCAGCCCCAGACTAGCGGGAGAAACCGGGGAGCTGTTTTTT
TRBJ2-7 NA few TRBV5-4 CASSLGTDPYEQYF TGTGCCAGCAGCTTAGGGACCGATCCCTACGAGCAGTACTTC
TRBJ2-7 NA many TRBV7-2 CASSLGLFSYEQYF TGTGCCAGCAGCTTAGGGCTCTTTTCCTACGAGCAGTACTTC
TRBJ2-2 NA many TRBV12-3/TRBV12-4 CASSFLLNTGELFF TGTGCCAGCAGTTTCCTATTAAACACCGGGGAGCTGTTTTTT
TRBJ2-1 TRBD1 many TRBV7-8 CATSDRGYNEQFF TGTGCCACCTCGGACAGGGGGTACAATGAGCAGTTCTTC
TRBJ2-7 NA many TRBV6-5 CASSPGTLYEQYF TGTGCCAGCAGTCCAGGGACCCTCTACGAGCAGTACTTC
TRBJ1-2 NA many TRBV6-5 CASSYTQDSYGYTF TGTGCCAGCAGTTACACACAGGATTCCTATGGCTACACCTTC
TRBJ2-1 NA many TRBV18 CASSPPILSSYNEQFF TGTGCCAGCTCACCACCCATATTAAGCTCCTACAATGAGCAGTTCTTC
TRBJ2-7 TRBD2 many TRBV20-1 CSARATSGNFYEQYF TGCAGTGCTAGAGCCACTAGCGGGAACTTCTACGAGCAGTACTTC
TRBJ2-1 NA many TRBV4-1 CASSQRLEGPSSYNEQFF TGCGCCAGCAGCCAGCGTCTCGAGGGACCAAGCTCCTACAATGAGCAGTTCTTC
TRBJ2-6 TRBD1 many TRBV9 CASSASWTGYGANVLTF TGTGCCAGCAGCGCCTCTTGGACAGGGTATGGGGCCAACGTCCTGACTTTC
TRBJ2-1 NA NA TRBV5-1 CASSIKGDEQFF TGCGCCAGCAGCATTAAAGGGGATGAGCAGTTCTTC
TRBJ2-3 NA many TRBV2 CARQTSDYTDTQYF TGTGCCAGACAAACTTCGGACTACACAGATACGCAGTATTTT
TRBJ2-3 NA NA TRBV27 CASSPRSLGSTQYF TGTGCCAGCAGTCCGAGATCCCTAGGAAGTACGCAGTATTTT
TRBJ1-2 TRBD1 many TRBV5-1 CASRQTGTNYGYTF TGCGCCAGCAGACAGACAGGGACCAACTATGGCTACACCTTC